The clone carrying this T cell receptor beta chain was detected once. Antigen specificity is unknown. As to treatment: oral pan-JAK inhibitor, 5-10 mg twice daily. Lesional scalp punch biopsies and peripheral blood came from alopecia areata patients. This sample stems from a study of CD8+ T cells in alopecia areata. Whole-study context: The drug, oral tofacitinib, was given to treated patients at 5 to 10 mg twice daily. Severity scoring for treated patients was based on the percentage of affected scalp area. General study points: Under tofacitinib, fewer expanded CD8+ clones appeared among the top 100 scalp clones.

Investigators isolated RNA and reverse transcribed it into cDNA to act as the sequencing template. Measured with immunoSEQ multiplex PCR; TCRdb has only the in-frame clones, and not every one. This table holds about 270,000 clones, 60% found once. CDR3 length: 16 amino acids. V lost 0 bases to trimming and J lost 4 bases; unmatched junction nucleotides: 6. The germline gives CDR1 SGDLS, CDR2 YYNGEE. The clonotype originates from a human donor with alopecia areata. Sequenced material: CD4+ T cells sorted from blood, taken around week 54, from a patient treated with tofacitinib. This chain connects TRBV9 to TRBJ1-2; TRBD1 agrees at 10 bases. The chain's CDR3 is CASSVDRDRGLYGYTF. As DNA, the CDR3 is TGTGCCAGCAGCGTAGATCGGGACAGGGGACTCTATGGCTACACCTTC.